This T cell receptor beta chain comes out of a study of T-cell reconstitution after alpha-beta-depleted transplantation in children. This sample's TCRbeta library carried unique molecular identifier barcodes. TCRdb passed the PCR reads through MiXCR, listing each CDR3 protein once. The table records 350,000 to 500,000 distinct CDR3 sequences, roughly 43% of them present only once. The junction had 20 bases not matched to a gene; V was cut back by 6 bases and J by 6 bases. Germline V gene data show CDR1 as DFQATT and CDR2 as SNEGSKA (reference sequence). The CDR3 spans 17 residues. The sample was PBMCs, taken before TCRalphabeta/CD19-depleted stem cell transplant. The chain joins TRBV20-1 to TRBJ2-7; 10 positions agree with TRBD2. The sequence derives from a girl aged 2-10 years with aplastic anemia, due to receive a stem cell transplant. The CDR3 coding sequence is TGCAGTGCCAAGGAGATAAGAAGCGGGAGGGCCTTTCCCGAGCAGTACTTC. It encodes CSAKEIRSGRAFPEQYF.